This T cell receptor (beta chain) was identified during a study of identical twins. TCRdb redid the calling of the 5' RACE reads with MiXCR, one entry per CDR3 protein. Among around 490,000 distinct CDR3 sequences listed, around 15% were seen once. Study findings and constraints: Possibly, invariant MAIT and iNKT cells partly confounded zero-insertion analyses. Weaker excess twin sharing was observed in beta out-of-frame sequences.

The CDR3 extends over 15 amino acids. The germline V and J ends were trimmed by 2 bases and 7 bases, with 17 bases remaining between them. The germline V gene has CDR1 MNHEY and CDR2 SVGAGI. There are a few counts of this clonotype. Its antigen is undetermined. These sequences were also reported in another study, on yellow fever vaccine responses in identical twins. According to that study: Twins' T cell vaccine responses reportedly looked partly convergent, partly personalized.

The clonotype comes from a woman between 18 and 30 years old in good health. V is TRBV6-5 and J is TRBJ1-1; D is undetermined. Sequenced: CD4+ T cells sorted from blood. The CDR3 nucleotides read TGTGCCAGCAGTTACCGATCGGGAGGGAGTTATGAAGCTTTCTTT. Protein: CASSYRSGGSYEAFF.